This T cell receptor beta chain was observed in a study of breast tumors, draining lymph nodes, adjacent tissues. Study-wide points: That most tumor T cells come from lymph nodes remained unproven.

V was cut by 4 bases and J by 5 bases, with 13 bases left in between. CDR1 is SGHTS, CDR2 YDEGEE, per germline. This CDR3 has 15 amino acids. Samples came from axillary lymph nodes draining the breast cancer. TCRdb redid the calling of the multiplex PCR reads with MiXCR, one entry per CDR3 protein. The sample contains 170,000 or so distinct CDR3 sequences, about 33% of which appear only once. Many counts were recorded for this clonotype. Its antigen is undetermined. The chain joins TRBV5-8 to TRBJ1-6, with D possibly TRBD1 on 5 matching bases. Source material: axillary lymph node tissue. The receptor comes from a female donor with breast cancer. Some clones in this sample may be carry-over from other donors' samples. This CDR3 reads CASSERQLNNSPLHF. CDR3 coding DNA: TGTGCCAGCAGCGAACGACAGCTTAATAATTCACCCCTCCACTTT.